This paragraph covers one T cell receptor beta chain sequence. The data were taken from a study of blood T cell repertoires in COVID-19. Background on the study: The study drew acute and convalescent COVID-19 samples from the United States, Italy and Spain. T cells, B-cell-depleted T cells, or PBMCs supplied cDNA or gDNA.

Per the study methods: Scientists estimated how many nucleated cells there were by amplifying reference gene primers. Method: immunoSEQ multiplex PCR; TCRdb's copy keeps in-frame clones and lacks some. V and J calls and clone size come straight from that table; D and trimming were deduced from the DNA. Among over 200,000 clones listed, 88% were seen once. This TCR was sampled from a young woman with acute or convalescent COVID-19. The source material was peripheral blood.

The CDR3 protein is CASSPMGGRGNEQFF. The CDR3 DNA reads TGCGCCAGCAGCCCGATGGGCGGGAGAGGAAATGAGCAGTTCTTC. The rearrangement uses TRBV4-3 and TRBJ2-1, with TRBD2 identical over 7 bases. V dropped 4 bases and J dropped 7; count of bases not matched to a gene: 10. The CDR3 contains 15 residues. CDR1 LGHNA and CDR2 YSLEER come from the germline V gene.